The source of this TCR beta chain is a study of T cell clonality in common variable immunodeficiency. Findings and limits, study-wide: Compared with controls, CVID subjects had fewer shared TCRbeta clones. T cell subpopulation sequencing would be needed to explain CVID clonality.

Sequencing used immunoSEQ multiplex PCR; TCRdb keeps in-frame clones, though not all of them. The sample contains around 32,000 clones, none of them singletons. With regard to this clone: What it binds is unknown. The missing CDR3 end, 3 residues past where the read stops, is filled in from the germline J gene.

Germline assignment: CDR1 SNHLY and CDR2 FYNNEI. This CDR3 has 17 residues. The chain uses TRBV2 and TRBJ2-2; 7 bases align to TRBD1. The sequenced material came from peripheral blood mononuclear cells. This TCR was sampled from a person aged 18-70 years in good health. CDR3 DNA (partial): TGTGCCAGCAGTGAATGGGGACAGAGCTCTGGGGCCAACGTG. It codes for CASSEWGQSSGANV. The entire CDR3 protein reads CASSEWGQSSGANVLFF.